This TCR beta chain was profiled in a study of Ad26.COV2.S vaccination and SARS-CoV-2 variants. About the study: The Ad26.COV2.S arm of the COV1001 trial was where the donor was placed. The study gave Ad26.COV2.S intramuscularly, once or twice 56 days apart.

Study-level results: CD8+ and CD4+ T cells specific for spike reportedly responded with substantial breadth after vaccination. People given the vaccine had a wider spike-specific TCR breadth than placebo recipients did.

Worth noting for this clone: What it recognizes is unknown.

Here immunoSEQ multiplex PCR was the method, and the copy in TCRdb shows in-frame clones only, minus some. This sample has roughly 300,000 clones, with roughly 90% found just once. The germline CDR1 and CDR2 sequences are KGHSH and LQKENI. The CDR3 runs 16 residues. V dropped 8 bases and J dropped 5 bases, with 22 bases sitting between them. Regarding treatment: 15 to 20 received Ad26.COV2.S at low or high dose, single or two shots; several received placebo; per-sample allocation not given. It was on day 63 after the first vaccine or placebo injection that samples were taken. The sequences come from peripheral blood, collected in a trial of Ad26.COV2.S vaccine versus placebo. The chain is built from TRBV18 and TRBJ2-1; D possibly corresponds to TRBD1 (5 bases). The receptor comes from a person between 18 and 65 years old who received the Ad26.COV2.S COVID-19 vaccine or a placebo. The CDR3 loop reads CASTLLQAPVHNEQFF. CDR3 sequence (DNA): TGTGCCAGCACATTGCTACAGGCCCCAGTCCACAATGAGCAGTTCTTC.